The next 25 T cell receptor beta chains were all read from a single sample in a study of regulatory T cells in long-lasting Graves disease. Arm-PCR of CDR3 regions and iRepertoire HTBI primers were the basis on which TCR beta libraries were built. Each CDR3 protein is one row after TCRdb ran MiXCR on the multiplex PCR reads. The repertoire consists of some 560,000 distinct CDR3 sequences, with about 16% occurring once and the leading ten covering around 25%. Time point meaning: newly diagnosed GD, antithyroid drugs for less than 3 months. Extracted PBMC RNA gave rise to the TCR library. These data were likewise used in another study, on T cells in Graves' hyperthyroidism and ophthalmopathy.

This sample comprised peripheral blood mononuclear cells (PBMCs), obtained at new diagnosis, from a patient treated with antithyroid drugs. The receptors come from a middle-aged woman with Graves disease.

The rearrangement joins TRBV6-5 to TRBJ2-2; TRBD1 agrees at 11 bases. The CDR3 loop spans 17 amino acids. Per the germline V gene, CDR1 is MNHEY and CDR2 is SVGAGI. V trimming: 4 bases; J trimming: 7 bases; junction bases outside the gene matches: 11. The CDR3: CASSSPAGTGGFGELFF. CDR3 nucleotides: TGTGCCAGCAGTTCCCCTGCGGGGACAGGGGGGTTCGGGGAGCTGTTTTTT.

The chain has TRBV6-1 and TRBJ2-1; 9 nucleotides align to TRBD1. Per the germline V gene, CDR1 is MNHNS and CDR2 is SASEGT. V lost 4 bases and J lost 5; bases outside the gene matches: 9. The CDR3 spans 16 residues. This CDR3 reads CASSGHRGQGDNEQFF. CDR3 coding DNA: TGTGCCAGCAGTGGTCATCGGGGACAGGGAGACAATGAGCAGTTCTTC.

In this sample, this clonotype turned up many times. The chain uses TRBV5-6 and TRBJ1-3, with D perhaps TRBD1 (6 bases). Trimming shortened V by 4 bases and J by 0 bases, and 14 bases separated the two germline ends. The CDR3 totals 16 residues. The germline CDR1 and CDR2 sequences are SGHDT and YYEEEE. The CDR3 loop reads CASSLRQVSSGNTIYF. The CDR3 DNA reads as TGTGCCAGCAGCCTACGACAGGTTAGCTCTGGAAACACCATATATTTT.

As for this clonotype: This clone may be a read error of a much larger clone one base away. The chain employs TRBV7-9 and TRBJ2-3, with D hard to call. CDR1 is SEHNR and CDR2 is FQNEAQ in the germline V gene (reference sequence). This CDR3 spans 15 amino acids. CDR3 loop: CASGLDTVLTDTQYF. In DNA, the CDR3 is TGTGCCAGCGGCTTAGATACAGTCCTCACAGATACGCAGTATTTT.

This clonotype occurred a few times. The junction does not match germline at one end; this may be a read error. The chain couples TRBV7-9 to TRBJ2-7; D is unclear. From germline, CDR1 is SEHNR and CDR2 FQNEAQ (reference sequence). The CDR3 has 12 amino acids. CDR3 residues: CASSFFSNEQYF. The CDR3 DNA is TGTGCCAGCAGCTTTTTCTCCAACGAGCAGTACTTC.

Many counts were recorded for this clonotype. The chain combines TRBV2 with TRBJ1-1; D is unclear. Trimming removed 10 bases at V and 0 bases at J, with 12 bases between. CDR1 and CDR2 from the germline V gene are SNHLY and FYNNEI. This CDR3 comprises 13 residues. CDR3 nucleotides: TGTGCCACCGGAGCCAGGTTGAACACTGAAGCTTTCTTT. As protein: CATGARLNTEAFF.

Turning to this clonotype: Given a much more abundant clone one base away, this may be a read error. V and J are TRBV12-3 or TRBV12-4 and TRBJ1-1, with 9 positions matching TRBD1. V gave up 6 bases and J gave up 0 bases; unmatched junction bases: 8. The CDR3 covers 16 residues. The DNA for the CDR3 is TGTGCCAGCAGCTCAACCAGACAGGGGGTGAACACTGAAGCTTTCTTT. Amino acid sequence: CASSSTRQGVNTEAFF.

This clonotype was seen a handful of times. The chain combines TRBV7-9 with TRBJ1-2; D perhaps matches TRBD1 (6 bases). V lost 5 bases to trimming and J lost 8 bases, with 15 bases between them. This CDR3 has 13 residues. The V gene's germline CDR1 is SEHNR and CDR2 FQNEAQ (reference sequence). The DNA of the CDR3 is TGTGCCAGCAGCACCCAGGGGTTGGGGGGCTACACCTTC. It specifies CASSTQGLGGYTF.

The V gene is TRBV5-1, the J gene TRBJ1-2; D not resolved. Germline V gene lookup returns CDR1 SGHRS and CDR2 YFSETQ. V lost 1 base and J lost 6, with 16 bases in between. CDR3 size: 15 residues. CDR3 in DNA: TGCGCCAGCAGCTTGCTGGTGAGGCAATCGGATGGCTACACCTTC. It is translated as CASSLLVRQSDGYTF.

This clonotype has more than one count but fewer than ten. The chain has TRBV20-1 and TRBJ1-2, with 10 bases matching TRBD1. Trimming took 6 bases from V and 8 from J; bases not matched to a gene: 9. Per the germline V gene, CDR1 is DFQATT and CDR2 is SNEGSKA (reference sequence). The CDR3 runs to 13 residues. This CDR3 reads CSAETGGGGGYTF. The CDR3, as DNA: TGCAGTGCAGAGACAGGGGGCGGGGGGGGCTACACCTTC.

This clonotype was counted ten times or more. CDR3 bases: TGTGCCAGCAGCCACAGCATCGACAGGCCTAATCAGCCCCAGCATTTT. It is translated as CASSHSIDRPNQPQHF. The chain uses TRBV28 and TRBJ1-5; D perhaps matches TRBD1 (6 bases). From germline, CDR1 is MDHEN and CDR2 SYDVKM. V dropped 6 bases and J dropped 4 bases, with 19 bases sitting between them. CDR3 length: 16 amino acids.

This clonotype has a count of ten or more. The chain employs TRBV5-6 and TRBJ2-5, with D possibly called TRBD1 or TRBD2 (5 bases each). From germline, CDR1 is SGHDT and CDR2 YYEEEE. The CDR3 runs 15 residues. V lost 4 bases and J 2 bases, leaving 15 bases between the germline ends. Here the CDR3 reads CASSPELGEQETQYF. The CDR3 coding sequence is TGTGCCAGCAGCCCCGAGTTAGGGGAGCAAGAGACCCAGTACTTC. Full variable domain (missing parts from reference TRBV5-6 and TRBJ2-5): DAGVTQSPTHLIKTRGQQVTLRCSPKSGHDTVSWYQQALGQGPQFIFQYYEEEERQRGNFPDRFSGHQFPNYSSELNVNALLLGDSALYLCASSPELGEQETQYFGPGTRLLVL.

CDR3 residues: CASSVSPMGFRDEQYF. The CDR3 nucleotides are TGTGCCAGCAGCGTATCCCCTATGGGGTTTCGGGACGAGCAGTACTTC. J is TRBJ2-7 and V is TRBV9; D not certain. This CDR3 has 16 amino acids. Germline V CDR1 and CDR2: SGDLS, YYNGEE. V lost 1 base and J 5 bases, leaving 19 bases between the germline ends.

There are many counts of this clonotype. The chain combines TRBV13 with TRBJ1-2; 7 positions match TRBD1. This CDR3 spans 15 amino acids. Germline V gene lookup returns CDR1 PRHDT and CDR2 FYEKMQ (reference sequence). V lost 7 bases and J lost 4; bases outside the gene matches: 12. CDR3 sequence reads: CASNSDRQGGYGYTF. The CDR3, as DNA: TGTGCCAGCAACTCCGACCGACAGGGCGGCTATGGCTACACCTTC. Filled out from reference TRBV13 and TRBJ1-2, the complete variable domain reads AAGVIQSPRHLIKEKRETATLKCYPIPRHDTVYWYQQGPGQDPQFLISFYEKMQSDKGSIPDRFSAQQFSDYHSELNMSSLELGDSALYFCASNSDRQGGYGYTFGSGTRLTVV.

CDR3 DNA: TGTGCCAGCAGCAGGGGGACATTTAACGAAAAACTGTTTTTT. Its translation: CASSRGTFNEKLFF. The gene calls are TRBV5-6 and TRBJ1-4; possibly TRBD1 for D (6 bases). The ends were cut back, 4 bases at V and 8 bases at J, with 15 bases in the middle. CDR1 and CDR2 (germline): SGHDT, YYEEEE. There are 14 residues in the CDR3.

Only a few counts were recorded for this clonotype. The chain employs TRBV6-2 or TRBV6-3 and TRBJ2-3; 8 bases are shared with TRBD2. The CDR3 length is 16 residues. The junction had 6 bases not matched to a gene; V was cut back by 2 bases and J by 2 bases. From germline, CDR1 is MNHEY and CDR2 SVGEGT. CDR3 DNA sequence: TGTGCCAGCAGTTACGGGGGCGGGGGGCCCACAGATACGCAGTATTTT. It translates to CASSYGGGGPTDTQYF.

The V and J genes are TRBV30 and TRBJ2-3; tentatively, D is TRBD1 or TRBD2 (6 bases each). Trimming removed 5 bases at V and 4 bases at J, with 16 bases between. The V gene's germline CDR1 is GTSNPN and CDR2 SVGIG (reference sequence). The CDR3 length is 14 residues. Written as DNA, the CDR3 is TGTGCCTGGGTCGACAGGCGGGGACCAGATACGCAGTATTTT. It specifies CAWVDRRGPDTQYF.

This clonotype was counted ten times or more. CDR3 in amino acids: CASSFSWGQPQHF. The CDR3 coding sequence is TGTGCCAGCAGTTTCTCTTGGGGACAGCCCCAGCATTTT. V gene TRBV12-3 or TRBV12-4 combines with J gene TRBJ1-5; D is unresolved. The ends were cut back, 3 bases at V and 7 bases at J, with 10 bases in the middle. CDR3 length: 13 residues.

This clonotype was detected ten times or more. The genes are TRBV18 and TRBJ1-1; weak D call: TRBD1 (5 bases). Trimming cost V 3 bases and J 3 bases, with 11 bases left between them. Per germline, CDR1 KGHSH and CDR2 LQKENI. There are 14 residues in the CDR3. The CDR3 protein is CASSPRVTDTEAFF. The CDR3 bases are TGTGCCAGCTCACCCAGGGTGACGGACACTGAAGCTTTCTTT.

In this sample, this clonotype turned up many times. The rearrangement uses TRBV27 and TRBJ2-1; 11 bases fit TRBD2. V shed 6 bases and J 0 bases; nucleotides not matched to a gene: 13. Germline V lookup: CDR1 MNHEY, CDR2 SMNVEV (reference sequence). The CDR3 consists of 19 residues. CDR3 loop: CASSPHTVAGGSSYNEQFF. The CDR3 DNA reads TGTGCCAGCAGCCCCCACACGGTAGCGGGGGGGAGCTCCTACAATGAGCAGTTCTTC.

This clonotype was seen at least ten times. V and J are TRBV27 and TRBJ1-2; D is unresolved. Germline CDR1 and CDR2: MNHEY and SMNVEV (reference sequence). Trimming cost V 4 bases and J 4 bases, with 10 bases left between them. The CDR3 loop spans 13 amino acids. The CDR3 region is CASSSQHLYGYTF. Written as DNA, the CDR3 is TGTGCCAGCAGTTCTCAGCATCTCTATGGCTACACCTTC.

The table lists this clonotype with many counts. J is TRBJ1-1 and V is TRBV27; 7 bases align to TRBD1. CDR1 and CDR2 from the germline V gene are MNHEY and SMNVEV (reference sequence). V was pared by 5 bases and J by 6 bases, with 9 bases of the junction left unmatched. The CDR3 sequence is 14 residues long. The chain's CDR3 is CASSTVTGKAEAFF. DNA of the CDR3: TGTGCCAGCAGTACGGTGACAGGGAAGGCTGAAGCTTTCTTT.

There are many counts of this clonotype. The DNA for the CDR3 is TGTGCCAGCTCACCTCTCGGGGGGGCCTACGAGCAGTACTTC. Encoded protein: CASSPLGGAYEQYF. The chain couples TRBV18 to TRBJ2-7; TRBD2 matches at 8 bases. CDR1 and CDR2 (germline): KGHSH, LQKENI. V shed 3 bases, J shed 2 bases, and the junction held 3 bases outside the gene matches. This CDR3 has 14 residues.

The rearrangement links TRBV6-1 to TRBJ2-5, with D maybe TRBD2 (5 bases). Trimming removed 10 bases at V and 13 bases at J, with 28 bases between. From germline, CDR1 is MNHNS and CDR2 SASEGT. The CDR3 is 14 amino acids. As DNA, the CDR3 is TGTGCCAACTGTAGCGCGGTCCATACATCTGGAGCGTACTTC. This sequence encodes CANCSAVHTSGAYF.

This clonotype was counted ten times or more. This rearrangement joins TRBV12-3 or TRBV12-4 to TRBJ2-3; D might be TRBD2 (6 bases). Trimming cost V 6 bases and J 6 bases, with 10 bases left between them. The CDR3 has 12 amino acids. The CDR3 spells CASRVGGDTQYF. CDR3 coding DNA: TGTGCCAGCAGGGTTGGGGGGGATACGCAGTATTTT.